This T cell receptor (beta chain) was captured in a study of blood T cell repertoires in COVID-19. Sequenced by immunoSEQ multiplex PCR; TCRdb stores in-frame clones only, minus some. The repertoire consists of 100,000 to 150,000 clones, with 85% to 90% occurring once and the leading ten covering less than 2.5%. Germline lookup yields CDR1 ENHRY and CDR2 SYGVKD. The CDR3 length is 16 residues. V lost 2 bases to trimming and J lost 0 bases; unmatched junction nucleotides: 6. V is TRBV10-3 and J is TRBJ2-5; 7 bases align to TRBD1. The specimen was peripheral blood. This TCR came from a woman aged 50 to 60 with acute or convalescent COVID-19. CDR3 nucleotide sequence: TGTGCCATCAGTGAGGACCGGACAGGTCACCAAGAGACCCAGTACTTC. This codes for CAISEDRTGHQETQYF.